The text below deals with one T cell receptor (beta chain). This specimen comes from a study of early T cells in non-severe SARS-CoV-2 infection. TCRdb re-derived calls from the 5' RACE reads in MiXCR, one entry per CDR3 protein. The sample holds some 59,000 distinct CDR3 sequences; about a tenth are singletons and the top ten take around 21%. From germline, CDR1 is MNHNY and CDR2 SVGAGI (reference sequence). V was pared by 2 bases and J by 5 bases, with 6 bases between. CDR3 size: 13 residues. Sequenced: whole blood. The chain has TRBV6-6 and TRBJ2-2; unclear D gene. The sequence was obtained from an adult who was a healthcare worker with PCR-confirmed SARS-CoV-2 infection or an uninfected control (not recorded which). The CDR3 loop reads CASSYAETGELFF. Here the CDR3 DNA reads TGTGCCAGCAGTTACGCCGAGACCGGGGAGCTGTTTTTT.